Following are 6 T cell receptor beta chains from one sample sequenced in a study of T cell repertoires in cytomegalovirus infection. One entry per CDR3 protein results from TCRdb running MiXCR on the reads. In the table there are about 900,000 distinct CDR3 sequences, roughly 30% of which are singletons. Their cognate antigens are unknown. Sample: cultured CD8+ T cells from PBMCs, taken from culture after CMV antigen stimulation. Source of these receptors: a human donor in good health (CMV status not recorded). Some clones in this sample may be carry-over from other donors' samples.

The genes are TRBV24-1 and TRBJ2-1; 13 bases line up with TRBD2. The V and J ends lost 3 bases and 2 bases, in that order; junction bases with no gene match: 6. This CDR3 is built from 18 residues. The germline V gene has CDR1 KGHDR and CDR2 SFDVKD. CDR3 protein: CATSDPGTSGKAYNEQFF. For the CDR3, the DNA is TGTGCCACCAGTGATCCAGGGACTAGCGGGAAAGCCTACAATGAGCAGTTCTTC.

This clonotype has a count of ten or more. J is TRBJ2-1 and V is TRBV6-2 or TRBV6-3; TRBD1 agrees at 8 bases. In germline, CDR1 is MNHEY, CDR2 SVGEGT. V lost 6 bases and J lost 8; bases outside the gene matches: 3. The CDR3 loop spans 12 amino acids. The chain's CDR3 is CASRNRGDEQFF. In DNA form, the CDR3 reads TGTGCCAGCAGAAACAGGGGGGATGAGCAGTTCTTC.

This chain connects TRBV28 to TRBJ2-7, with 12 nucleotides matching TRBD2. CDR3 size: 15 residues. The germline V gene encodes CDR1 MDHEN and CDR2 SYDVKM. Germline trimming cut 0 bases from V and 3 bases from J; bases unmatched to any gene: 0. The CDR3 spells CASSLWTSGGYEQYF. The CDR3 region has the DNA TGTGCCAGCAGTTTATGGACTAGCGGGGGCTACGAGCAGTACTTC.

This clonotype turned up a few times. The V and J genes are TRBV6-1 and TRBJ1-5, with TRBD1 matching over 9 bases. The trim removed 1 base at V and 4 bases at J, leaving 2 bases unmatched. CDR3 length: 15 amino acids. CDR1 is MNHNS, CDR2 SASEGT, per germline. The CDR3 DNA is TGTGCCAGCAGTGAAGTGGACAGGGGTAATCAGCCCCAGCATTTT. Translated, it gives CASSEVDRGNQPQHF.

This clonotype was observed a handful of times. This chain uses TRBV29-1 with TRBJ2-5; D may be TRBD2 (5 bases). V lost 7 bases to trimming and J lost 5 bases, with 14 bases between them. From germline, CDR1 is SQVTM and CDR2 ANQGSEA. There are 12 residues in the CDR3. CDR3 in amino acids: CSAQTSVETQYF. In nucleotides, the CDR3 is TGCAGCGCCCAAACTAGTGTGGAGACCCAGTACTTC.

This clonotype turned up a few times. The DNA for the CDR3 is TGTGCCAGCACTCAGGCGGGAACCCGTCTCCTCTACGAGCAGTACTTC. Amino acid sequence: CASTQAGTRLLYEQYF. The chain has TRBV12-3 or TRBV12-4 and TRBJ2-7, with a tentative D call TRBD2 (6 bases). The CDR3 runs to 16 residues. V lost 7 bases, J lost 3 bases, and 22 bases lay in between.